This T cell receptor (beta chain) was profiled in a study of blood T cell repertoires in COVID-19. As for the study in general: The origin of the acute and convalescent COVID-19 samples was the United States, Italy and Spain. T cells, B-cell-depleted T cells, or PBMCs supplied cDNA or gDNA.

This clone has a handful of counts. The germline V gene encodes CDR1 LGHNA and CDR2 YSLEER. There are 15 residues in the CDR3. V lost 1 base and J lost 4, with 13 bases in between. The authors' processing: Estimation of nucleated cell counts was performed using reference gene primer amplification. This table comes from immunoSEQ multiplex PCR, and its TCRdb copy is limited to in-frame clones, with some not included. D and trimming were read from the DNA, whereas the V and J calls and clone size are those reported in that table. The sample yields some 130,000 clones, 60% to 75% seen once. This sequence was found in a woman between 70 and 85 years old with acute or convalescent COVID-19. The sequenced material came from peripheral blood. J is TRBJ1-2 and V is TRBV4-3, with a tentative D call TRBD1 (5 bases). CDR3 DNA: TGCGCCAGCAGCCAAGGCGTGGGGCAGGGCTATGGCTACACCTTC. Amino acids: CASSQGVGQGYGYTF.